One T cell receptor (beta chain) is described in this entry. The sample originates from a study of blood T cell repertoires in COVID-19. Study overall: Collection of acute and convalescent COVID-19 samples took place in the United States, Italy and Spain. T cells, B-cell-depleted T cells, or PBMCs supplied cDNA or gDNA.

In the original workflow: Scientists estimated how many nucleated cells there were by amplifying reference gene primers. Assay used: immunoSEQ multiplex PCR; TCRdb lists only in-frame clones, some missing. The V and J calls and clone size were taken over from that table, and D and trimming were inferred from the DNA. The profile shows a few hundred thousand clones, 65% to 90% of them singletons. Looked up from germline, CDR1 is LNHDA and CDR2 is SQIVND (reference sequence). Trimming removed 3 bases from V and 5 bases from J, with 13 bases in between. The CDR3 runs 14 residues. The origin of this receptor is a man over 45 with acute or convalescent COVID-19. The sample taken for sequencing was peripheral blood. The genes are TRBV19 and TRBJ2-5; possibly TRBD2 for D (6 bases). Written as DNA, the CDR3 is TGTGCCAGTAGTATCGGCACCCGGGGGGAGACCCAGTACTTC. Translated: CASSIGTRGETQYF.